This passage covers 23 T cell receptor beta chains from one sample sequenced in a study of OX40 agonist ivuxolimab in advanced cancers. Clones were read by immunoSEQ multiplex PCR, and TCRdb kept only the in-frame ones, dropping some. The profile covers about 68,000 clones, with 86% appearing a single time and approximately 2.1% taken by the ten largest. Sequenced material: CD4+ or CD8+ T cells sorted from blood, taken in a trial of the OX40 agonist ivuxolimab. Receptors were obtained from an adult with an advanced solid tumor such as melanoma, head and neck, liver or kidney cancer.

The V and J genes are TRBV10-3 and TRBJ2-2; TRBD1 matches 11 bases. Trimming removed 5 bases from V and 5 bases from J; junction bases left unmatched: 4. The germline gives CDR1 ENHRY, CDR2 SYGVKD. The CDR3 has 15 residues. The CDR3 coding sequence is TGTGCCATCAGTAGGGGACAGGGGGTAACCGGGGAGCTGTTTTTT. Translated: CAISRGQGVTGELFF.

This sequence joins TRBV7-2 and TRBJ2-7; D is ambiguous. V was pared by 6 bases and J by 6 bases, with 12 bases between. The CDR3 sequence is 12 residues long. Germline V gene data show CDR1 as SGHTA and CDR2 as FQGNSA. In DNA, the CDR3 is TGTGCCAGCAGTCTCCCCGCGACCGAGCAGTACTTC. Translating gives CASSLPATEQYF.

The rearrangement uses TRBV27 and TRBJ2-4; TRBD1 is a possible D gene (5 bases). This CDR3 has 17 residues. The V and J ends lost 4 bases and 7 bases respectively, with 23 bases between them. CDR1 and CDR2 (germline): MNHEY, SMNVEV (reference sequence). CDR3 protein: CASSSLFSTLGPNIQYF. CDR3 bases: TGTGCCAGCAGTTCCCTCTTCTCGACCCTGGGGCCTAACATTCAGTACTTC.

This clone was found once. Written as DNA, the CDR3 is TGCGCCAGCAGCGTCAGGGAATTTTTATCTGGGGCCAACGTCCTGACTTTC. It codes for CASSVREFLSGANVLTF. J is TRBJ2-6 and V is TRBV5-1; possible D gene TRBD1, 5 bases. The CDR3 covers 17 residues. The V end was cut by 4 bases, the J end by 1 base, with 15 bases between. CDR1 and CDR2 (germline): SGHRS, YFSETQ.

CDR3 nucleotides: TGTGCCAGCAGCTTGGGACAAGGGATCCAGTACTTC. Protein sequence: CASSLGQGIQYF. The V gene is TRBV11-3, the J gene TRBJ2-7; D is possibly TRBD1 (6 bases). The CDR3 loop spans 12 amino acids. Germline CDR1 SGHNT, CDR2 YENEEA. V was clipped by 3 bases and J by 10 bases, with 13 bases between them.

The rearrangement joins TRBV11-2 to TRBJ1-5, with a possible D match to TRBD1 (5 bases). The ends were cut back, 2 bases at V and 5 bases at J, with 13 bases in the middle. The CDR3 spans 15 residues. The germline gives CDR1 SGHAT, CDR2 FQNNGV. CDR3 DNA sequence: TGTGCCAGCAGCTTAATGGGCAGGGAGGATCAGCCCCAGCATTTT. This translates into CASSLMGREDQPQHF.

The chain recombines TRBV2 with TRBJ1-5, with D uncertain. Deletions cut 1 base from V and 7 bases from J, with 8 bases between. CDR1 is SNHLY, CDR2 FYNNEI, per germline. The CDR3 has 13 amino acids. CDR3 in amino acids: CASSEDAYQPQHF. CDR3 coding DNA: TGTGCCAGCAGTGAAGATGCGTACCAGCCCCAGCATTTT. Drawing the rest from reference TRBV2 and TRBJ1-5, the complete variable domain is EPEVTQTPSHQVTQMGQEVILRCVPISNHLYFYWYRQILGQKVEFLVSFYNNEISEKSEIFDDQFSVERPDGSNFTLKIRSTKLEDSAMYFCASSEDAYQPQHFGDGTRLSIL.

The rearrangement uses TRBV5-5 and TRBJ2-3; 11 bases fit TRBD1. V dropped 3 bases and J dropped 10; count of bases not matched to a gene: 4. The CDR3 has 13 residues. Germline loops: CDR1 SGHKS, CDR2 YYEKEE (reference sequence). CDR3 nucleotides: TGTGCCAGCAGCTCCCGGGACAGGGGGGCGCAGTATTTT. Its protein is CASSSRDRGAQYF.

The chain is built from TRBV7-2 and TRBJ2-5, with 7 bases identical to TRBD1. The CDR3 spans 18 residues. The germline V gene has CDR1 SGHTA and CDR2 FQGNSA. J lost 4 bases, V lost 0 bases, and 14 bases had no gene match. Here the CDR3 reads CASSLASSLGGEGETQYF. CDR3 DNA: TGTGCCAGCAGCTTAGCATCTTCATTAGGGGGCGAGGGAGAGACCCAGTACTTC.

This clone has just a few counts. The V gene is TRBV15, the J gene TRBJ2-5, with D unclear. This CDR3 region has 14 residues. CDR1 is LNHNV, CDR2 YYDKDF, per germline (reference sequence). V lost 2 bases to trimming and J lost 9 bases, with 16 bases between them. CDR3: CATSRNVPGAPQYF. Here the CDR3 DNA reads TGTGCCACCAGCAGAAACGTCCCCGGAGCTCCCCAGTACTTC.

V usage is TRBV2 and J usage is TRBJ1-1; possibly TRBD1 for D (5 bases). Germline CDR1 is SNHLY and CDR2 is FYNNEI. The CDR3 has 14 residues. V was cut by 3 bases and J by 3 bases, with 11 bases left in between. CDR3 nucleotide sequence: TGTGCCAGCAGTGATTGGGGGTGGGACACTGAAGCTTTCTTT. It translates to CASSDWGWDTEAFF.

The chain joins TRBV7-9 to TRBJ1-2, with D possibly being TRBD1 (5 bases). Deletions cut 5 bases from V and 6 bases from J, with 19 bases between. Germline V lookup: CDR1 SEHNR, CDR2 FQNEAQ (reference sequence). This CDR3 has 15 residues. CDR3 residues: CASSRSSGTGNGYTF. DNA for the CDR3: TGTGCCAGCAGCCGAAGTTCCGGGACGGGCAATGGCTACACCTTC. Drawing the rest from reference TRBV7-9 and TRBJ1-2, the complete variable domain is DTGVSQNPRHKITKRGQNVTFRCDPISEHNRLYWYRQTLGQGPEFLTYFQNEAQLEKSRLLSDRFSAERPKGSFSTLEIQRTEQGDSAMYLCASSRSSGTGNGYTFGSGTRLTVV.

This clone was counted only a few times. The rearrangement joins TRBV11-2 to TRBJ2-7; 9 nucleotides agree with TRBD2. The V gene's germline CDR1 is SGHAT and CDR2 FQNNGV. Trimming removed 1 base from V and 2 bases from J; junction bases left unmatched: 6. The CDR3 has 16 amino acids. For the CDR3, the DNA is TGTGCCAGCAGCTTAGGGCCTAGCGGGGTCACCTACGAGCAGTACTTC. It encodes CASSLGPSGVTYEQYF.

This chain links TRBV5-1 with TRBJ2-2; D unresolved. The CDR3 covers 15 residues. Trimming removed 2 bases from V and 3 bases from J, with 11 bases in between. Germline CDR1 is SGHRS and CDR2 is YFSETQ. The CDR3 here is CASSLRQDHTGELFF. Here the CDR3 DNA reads TGCGCCAGCAGCTTAAGGCAGGACCACACCGGGGAGCTGTTTTTT. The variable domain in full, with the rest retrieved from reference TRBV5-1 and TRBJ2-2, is KAGVTQTPRYLIKTRGQQVTLSCSPISGHRSVSWYQQTPGQGLQFLFEYFSETQRNKGNFPGRFSGRQFSNSRSEMNVSTLELGDSALYLCASSLRQDHTGELFFGEGSRLTVL.

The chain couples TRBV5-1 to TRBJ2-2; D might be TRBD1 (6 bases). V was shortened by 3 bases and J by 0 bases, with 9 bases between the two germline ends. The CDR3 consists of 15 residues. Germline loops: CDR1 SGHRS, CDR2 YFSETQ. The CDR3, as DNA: TGCGCCAGCAGCTCACAGGGACCGAACACCGGGGAGCTGTTTTTT. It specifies CASSSQGPNTGELFF.

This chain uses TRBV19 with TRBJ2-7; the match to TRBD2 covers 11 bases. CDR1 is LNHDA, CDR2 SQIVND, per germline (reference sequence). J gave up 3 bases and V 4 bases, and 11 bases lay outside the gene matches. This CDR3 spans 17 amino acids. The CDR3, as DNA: TGTGCCAGTAGTAGGACTTCCGGGACTAGCGGCCGCTACGAGCAGTACTTC. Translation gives CASSRTSGTSGRYEQYF. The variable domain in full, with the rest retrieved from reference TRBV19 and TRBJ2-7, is DGGITQSPKYLFRKEGQNVTLSCEQNLNHDAMYWYRQDPGQGLRLIYYSQIVNDFQKGDIAEGYSVSREKKESFPLTVTSAQKNPTAFYLCASSRTSGTSGRYEQYFGPGTRLTVT.

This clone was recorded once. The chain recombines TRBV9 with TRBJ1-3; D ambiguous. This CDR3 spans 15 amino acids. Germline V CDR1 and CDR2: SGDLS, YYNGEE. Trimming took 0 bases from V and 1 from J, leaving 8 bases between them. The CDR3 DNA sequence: TGTGCCAGCAGCGTAGATCTGGGGTCTGGAAACACCATATATTTT. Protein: CASSVDLGSGNTIYF. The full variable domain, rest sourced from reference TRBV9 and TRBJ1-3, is DSGVTQTPKHLITATGQRVTLRCSPRSGDLSVYWYQQSLDQGLQFLIQYYNGEERAKGNILERFSAQQFPDLHSELNLSSLELGDSALYFCASSVDLGSGNTIYFGEGSWLTVV.

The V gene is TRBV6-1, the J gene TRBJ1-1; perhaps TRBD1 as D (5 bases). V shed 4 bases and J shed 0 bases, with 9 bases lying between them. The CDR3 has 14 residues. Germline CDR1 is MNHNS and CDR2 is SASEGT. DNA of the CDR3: TGTGCCAGCAGTGGGCGACAGATGAACACTGAAGCTTTCTTT. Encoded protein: CASSGRQMNTEAFF.

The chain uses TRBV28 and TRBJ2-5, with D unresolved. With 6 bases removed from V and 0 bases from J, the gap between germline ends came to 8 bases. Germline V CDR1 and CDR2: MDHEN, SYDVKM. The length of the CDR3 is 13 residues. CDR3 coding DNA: TGTGCCAGCAGCCAACCGTACCAAGAGACCCAGTACTTC. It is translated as CASSQPYQETQYF.

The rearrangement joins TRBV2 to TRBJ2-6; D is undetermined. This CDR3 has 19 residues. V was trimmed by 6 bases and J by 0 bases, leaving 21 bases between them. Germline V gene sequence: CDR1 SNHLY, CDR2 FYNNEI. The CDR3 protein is CASSPPRKEGRSGANVLTF. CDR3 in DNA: TGTGCCAGCAGCCCCCCCCGGAAGGAAGGTCGCTCTGGGGCCAACGTCCTGACTTTC. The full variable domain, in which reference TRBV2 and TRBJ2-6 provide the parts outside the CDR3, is EPEVTQTPSHQVTQMGQEVILRCVPISNHLYFYWYRQILGQKVEFLVSFYNNEISEKSEIFDDQFSVERPDGSNFTLKIRSTKLEDSAMYFCASSPPRKEGRSGANVLTFGAGSRLTVL.

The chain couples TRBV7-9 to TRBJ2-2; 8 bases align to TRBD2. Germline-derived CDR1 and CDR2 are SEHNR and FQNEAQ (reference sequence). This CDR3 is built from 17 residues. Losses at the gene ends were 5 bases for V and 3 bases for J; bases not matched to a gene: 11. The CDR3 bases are TGTGCCAGCAGCCCTAGGTCGACTAGCGTACACACCGGGGAGCTGTTTTTT. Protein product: CASSPRSTSVHTGELFF.

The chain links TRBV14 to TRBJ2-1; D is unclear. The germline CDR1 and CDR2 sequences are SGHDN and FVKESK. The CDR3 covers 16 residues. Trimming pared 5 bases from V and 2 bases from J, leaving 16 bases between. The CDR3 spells CASSARRLRPYNEQFF. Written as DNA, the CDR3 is TGTGCCAGCAGCGCCCGACGCTTACGACCCTACAATGAGCAGTTCTTC.

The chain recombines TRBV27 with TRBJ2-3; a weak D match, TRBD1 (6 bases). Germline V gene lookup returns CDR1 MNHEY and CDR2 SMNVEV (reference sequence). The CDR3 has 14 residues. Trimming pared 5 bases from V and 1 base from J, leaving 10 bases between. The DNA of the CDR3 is TGTGCCAGCAGTCGTAACAGGGGCACAGATACGCAGTATTTT. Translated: CASSRNRGTDTQYF.